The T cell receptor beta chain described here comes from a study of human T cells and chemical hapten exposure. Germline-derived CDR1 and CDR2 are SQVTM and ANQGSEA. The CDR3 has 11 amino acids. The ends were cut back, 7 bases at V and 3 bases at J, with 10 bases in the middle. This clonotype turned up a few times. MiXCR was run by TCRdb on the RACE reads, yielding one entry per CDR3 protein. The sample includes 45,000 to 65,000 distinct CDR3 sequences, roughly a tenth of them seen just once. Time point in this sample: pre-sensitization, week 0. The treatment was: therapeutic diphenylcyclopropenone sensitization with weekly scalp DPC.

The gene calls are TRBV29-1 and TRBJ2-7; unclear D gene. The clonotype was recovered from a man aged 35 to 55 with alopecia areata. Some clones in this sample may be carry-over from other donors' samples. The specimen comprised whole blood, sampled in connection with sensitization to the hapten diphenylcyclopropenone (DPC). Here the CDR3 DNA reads TGCAGCGCTATAATGAACTACGAGCAGTACTTC. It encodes CSAIMNYEQYF.